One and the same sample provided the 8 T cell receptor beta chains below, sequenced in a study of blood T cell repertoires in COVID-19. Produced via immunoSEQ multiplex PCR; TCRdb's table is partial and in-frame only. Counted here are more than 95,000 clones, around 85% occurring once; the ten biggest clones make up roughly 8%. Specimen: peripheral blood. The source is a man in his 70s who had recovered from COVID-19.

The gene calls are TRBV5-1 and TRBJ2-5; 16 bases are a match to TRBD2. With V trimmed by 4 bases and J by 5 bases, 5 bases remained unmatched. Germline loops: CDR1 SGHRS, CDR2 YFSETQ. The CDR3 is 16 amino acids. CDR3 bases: TGCGCCAGCAGCACGGGACTAGCGGGAGGGTCGGAGACCCAGTACTTC. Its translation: CASSTGLAGGSETQYF.

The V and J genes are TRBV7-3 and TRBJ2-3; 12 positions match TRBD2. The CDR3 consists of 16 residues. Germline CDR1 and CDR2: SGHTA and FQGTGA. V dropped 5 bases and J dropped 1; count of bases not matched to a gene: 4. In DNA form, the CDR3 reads TGTGCCAGCAGCGTGACTAGCGGGGGTGGCACAGATACGCAGTATTTT. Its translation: CASSVTSGGGTDTQYF. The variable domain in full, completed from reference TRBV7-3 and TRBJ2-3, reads GAGVSQTPSNKVTEKGKYVELRCDPISGHTALYWYRQSLGQGPEFLIYFQGTGAADDSGLPNDRFFAVRPEGSVSTLKIQRTERGDSAVYLCASSVTSGGGTDTQYFGPGTRLTVL.

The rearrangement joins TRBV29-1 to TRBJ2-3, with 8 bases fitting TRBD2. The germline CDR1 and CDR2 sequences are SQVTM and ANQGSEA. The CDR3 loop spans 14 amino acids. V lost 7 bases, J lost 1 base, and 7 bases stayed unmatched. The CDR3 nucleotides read TGCAGCGCGTCGGAGCGGGGGCGCACAGATACGCAGTATTTT. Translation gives CSASERGRTDTQYF.

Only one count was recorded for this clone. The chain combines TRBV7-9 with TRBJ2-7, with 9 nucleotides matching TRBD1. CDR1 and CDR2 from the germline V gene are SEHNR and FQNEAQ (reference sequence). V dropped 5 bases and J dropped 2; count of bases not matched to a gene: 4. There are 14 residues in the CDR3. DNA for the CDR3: TGTGCCAGCAGCCAGGGACAGGGCACCTACGAGCAGTACTTC. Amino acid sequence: CASSQGQGTYEQYF.

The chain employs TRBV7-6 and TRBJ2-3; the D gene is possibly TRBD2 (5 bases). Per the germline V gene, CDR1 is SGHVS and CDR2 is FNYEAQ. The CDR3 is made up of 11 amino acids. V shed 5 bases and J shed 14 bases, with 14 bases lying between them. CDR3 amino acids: CASSPEGEGYF. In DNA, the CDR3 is TGTGCCAGCAGCCCTGAGGGTGAGGGGTATTTT.

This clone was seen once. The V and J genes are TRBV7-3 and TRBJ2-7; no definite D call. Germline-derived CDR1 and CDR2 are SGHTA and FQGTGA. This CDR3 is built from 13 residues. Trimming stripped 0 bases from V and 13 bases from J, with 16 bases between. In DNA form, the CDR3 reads TGTGCCAGCAGCTTAACGACGCCAGGCGAACTTTACTTC. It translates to CASSLTTPGELYF.

This CDR3 is CASSAGQGRQPQHF. The CDR3 region has the DNA TGTGCCAGCAGCGCTGGACAGGGCCGGCAGCCCCAGCATTTT. This sequence joins TRBV6-5 and TRBJ1-5; 8 bases fit TRBD1. The CDR3 is made up of 14 amino acids. From germline, CDR1 is MNHEY and CDR2 SVGAGI. V shed 6 bases and J 7 bases; nucleotides not matched to a gene: 8.

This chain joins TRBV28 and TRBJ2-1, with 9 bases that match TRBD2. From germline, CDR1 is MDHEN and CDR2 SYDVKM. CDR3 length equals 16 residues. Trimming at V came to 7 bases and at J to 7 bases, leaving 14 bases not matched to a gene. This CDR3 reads CASTLWGGLAGNEQFF. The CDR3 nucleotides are TGTGCCAGCACCCTATGGGGCGGGCTAGCGGGAAATGAGCAGTTCTTC.